These T cell receptor beta chains were read from a single sample in a study of tumor-infiltrating lymphocytes in primary liver carcinoma. Via MiXCR, TCRdb re-called the multiplex PCR reads, giving one row per CDR3 protein. This sample yields 330,000 or so distinct CDR3 sequences, of which almost 65% are seen a single time; about 6.3% belongs to the top ten. Sequencing was performed on peripheral blood. The receptor set was obtained from a man aged 35 to 55 with primary liver carcinoma and hepatitis B virus infection. Each CDR3 is given with its conserved first and last residue. Each record gives: V gene, D gene, J gene, clone size, CDR3 DNA, CDR3 protein. A D gene is named only where the DNA matches it firmly. Only part of the rows carry a size: once, few, many, or a class if the clone is expanded.

>TRBV5-6|NA|TRBJ2-1|NA
TGTGCCAGCAACTACCGAGGGGGGGCCACCTACAATGAGCAGTTCTTC
CASNYRGGATYNEQFF
>TRBV6-5|NA|TRBJ2-1|NA
TGTGCCAGCAGCCCTAGCTGGAGAGCCTACGATGAGCAGTTCTTC
CASSPSWRAYDEQFF
>TRBV30|NA|TRBJ1-4|few
TGTGCCGCGGAGGGCGCAACTAATGAAAAACTGTTTTTT
CAAEGATNEKLFF
>TRBV13|TRBD2|TRBJ2-7|NA
TGTGCCAACAGCTTAGCGGGGACAAACTACGAGCAGTACTTC
CANSLAGTNYEQYF
>TRBV5-1|TRBD1|TRBJ2-7|NA
TGCGCCAGCAGCTTGAGGGGACAGGGGTTAAGCGAGCAGTACTTC
CASSLRGQGLSEQYF
>TRBV23-1|TRBD2|TRBJ2-5|NA
TGCGCCAGCACTAGGGGGCTAGCGGGAGCGAATGGGGAGACCCAGTACTTC
CASTRGLAGANGETQYF
>TRBV11-2|NA|TRBJ2-2|NA
TGTGCCAGCTGCTCAGGTACCTACTGGGAGCTGTTTTTT
CASCSGTYWELFF
>TRBV11-2|NA|TRBJ2-4|NA
TGTGCCAGCAGCCGACTTGTGGGAGCTGACTTC
CASSRLVGADF
>TRBV4-2|NA|TRBJ2-7|many
TGTGCCAGCAGCCAAGATAGTCAGTCCGAGCAGTACTTC
CASSQDSQSEQYF
>TRBV5-4|NA|TRBJ2-3|NA
TGTGCCAGCGGCCTCCTGGGACCTGTAGCTACGCAGTATTTT
CASGLLGPVATQYF
>TRBV5-4|TRBD2|TRBJ2-1|NA
TGTGCCAGCATCTTGGTTCAGGGCCTGGGACTAGCGGGAGGGGAGCAGTTCTTC
CASILVQGLGLAGGEQFF
>TRBV19|NA|TRBJ2-7|few
TGTGCCAGTAGGACTACAGGGAGCTCCTACGAGCAGTACTTC
CASRTTGSSYEQYF
>TRBV6-1|TRBD2|TRBJ2-1|many
TGTGCCAGCAGATCTGCCCAAATCGGACTAGCGGGAGGGGGCTCCTACAATGAGCAGTTCTTC
CASRSAQIGLAGGGSYNEQFF
>TRBV11-3|NA|TRBJ2-1|once
TGTACCAGCAGCTTAGATGGGGCGGCGGAACAGTTCTTC
CTSSLDGAAEQFF
>TRBV11-2|TRBD2|TRBJ2-5|NA
TGTGCCAGGAGCCGTGGGACTAGCGGGAGAGGCAGGGACACCCAGTACTTC
CARSRGTSGRGRDTQYF
>TRBV11-2|NA|TRBJ2-7|NA
TGTGCCAGCATCCTACGAGCGAACTACTACGAGCAGTACTTC
CASILRANYYEQYF
>TRBV7-8|NA|TRBJ2-4|many
TGTGCCAGCAGCTTAGAGGCTAGCCGGGCGGATTACGTTCAGTACTTC
CASSLEASRADYVQYF
>TRBV6-5|TRBD1|TRBJ1-6|NA
TGTGCCAGCAGGGAGGGGGCACCTTATAATTCACCCCTCCACTTT
CASREGAPYNSPLHF
>TRBV2|NA|TRBJ2-3|NA
TGTGCCAGCAGAGACACAGGGGGGGATAGGCAGTATTTT
CASRDTGGDRQYF
>TRBV11-2|NA|TRBJ2-6|NA
TGTGCCAGCAACTTGGAGTGGACTGGGGCCAACGTCCTGATTTTC
CASNLEWTGANVLIF
>TRBV6-1|TRBD1|TRBJ1-6|few
TGTGCCAGCAGTGAAGCGGCCGGGACAGGGAATTCACCCCTCCACTTT
CASSEAAGTGNSPLHF
>TRBV2|NA|TRBJ2-6|few
TGTGCCAGCAGCCCCGGACAGCGTTCTGGGGCCAACGTCCTGACTTTC
CASSPGQRSGANVLTF
>TRBV11-2|NA|TRBJ2-1|NA
TGTGCCAGCCATCTTGAGGTTCAGCAGTTCTTC
CASHLEVQQFF
>TRBV6-6|TRBD1|TRBJ1-3|NA
TGTGCCAGCAGTTACTCTGGACAGGGGGTCTCTGGAAACACCATATATTTT
CASSYSGQGVSGNTIYF
>TRBV5-5|NA|TRBJ2-1|many
TGTGCCAGCAGCTTGGTAGGGCTACGCAATGAGCAGTTCTTC
CASSLVGLRNEQFF
>TRBV30|TRBD1|TRBJ2-5|many
TGTGCCTGGAGACCGGGACAGCCTCAAGAGACCCAGTACTTC
CAWRPGQPQETQYF
>TRBV6-5|TRBD2|TRBJ2-5|many
TGTGCCAGCAGTGACGGACTAGCGGGACATAAAGAGACCCAGTACTTC
CASSDGLAGHKETQYF
>TRBV7-9|NA|TRBJ2-7|NA
TGTGCCAGCAGTCCCGGGACAAGGGCCTACGAACAGTACTTC
CASSPGTRAYEQYF
>TRBV6-1|TRBD2|TRBJ2-7|NA
TGTGCCGGCAGTGAAGTGACTAGCGGGAGTGACAAGCAGTACTTC
CAGSEVTSGSDKQYF
>TRBV28|TRBD1|TRBJ1-6|NA
TGTGCCAGCAGCTTGGGACAGGGGGCCGGGTATGGTAATTCACCCCTCCACTTT
CASSLGQGAGYGNSPLHF
>TRBV29-1|NA|TRBJ2-5|NA
TGCAGGGTTTTCCGGGACCATGGGACCCAGTACTTC
CRVFRDHGTQYF
>TRBV10-3|NA|TRBJ2-4|NA
TGTGCCATCAGTGAGTCCTCCACAGGGATTGACAAGAACATTCAGTACTTC
CAISESSTGIDKNIQYF
>TRBV9|TRBD1|TRBJ1-1|NA
TGTGCCAGCAGCACACATGTCGGACAGGGAGATACCCCTGAAGCTTTCTTT
CASSTHVGQGDTPEAFF
>TRBV5-5|NA|TRBJ1-2|NA
TGTGCCAGCAGCTTGTCAGGGAGGGCCGACTGTGGCTACACCTTC
CASSLSGRADCGYTF
>TRBV4-3|NA|TRBJ1-5|NA
TGCGCCAGCAGCCAAGATTGGGGCATGGGCAATCAGCCCCAGCATTTT
CASSQDWGMGNQPQHF
>TRBV6-5|TRBD1|TRBJ1-1|NA
TGTGCCAGCAGCCCGGACAGGGGGGTGAACACTGAAGCTTTCTTT
CASSPDRGVNTEAFF
>TRBV11-2|NA|TRBJ2-3|few
TGTGCCTCCGGGCAGTCTATAGATACGCAGTATTTT
CASGQSIDTQYF
>TRBV11-2|NA|TRBJ2-7|NA
TGTGCCAGCAGCTCAGATGGCCAGGGTCACGAGCAGTACTTC
CASSSDGQGHEQYF
>TRBV10-3|NA|TRBJ2-3|NA
TGTGCCATCAGAGGCGGGATAGATTCAGATACGCAGTATTTT
CAIRGGIDSDTQYF
>TRBV4-2|TRBD2|TRBJ2-2|NA
TGTGCCAGTAGCGAAGCGCTAGCGGGAGGGTTAGCGAACACCGGGGAGCTGTTTTTT
CASSEALAGGLANTGELFF
>TRBV5-5|NA|TRBJ1-3|once
TGTGCCAGTAGCTTGGCCAGGCTTGGAACTGGAAACATCATATATTTT
CASSLARLGTGNIIYF
>TRBV5-5|NA|TRBJ2-3|NA
TGTGCCAGCAGCCGCCTGCCGGGAGTCCCAGATACGCGGTATTTT
CASSRLPGVPDTRYF
>TRBV28|NA|TRBJ2-3|NA
TGTGCCAGCAGTCCCTATCTAGCTACTAGCACAGATACGCAGTATTTT
CASSPYLATSTDTQYF
>TRBV10-3|TRBD2|TRBJ2-5|NA
TGTGCCATCACGAATGGGAGGGCCAGGGAGACCCAATACTTC
CAITNGRARETQYF
>TRBV10-3|NA|TRBJ2-7|NA
TGTGCCATCAGCGCAGAGATTTCCTACGAGCAGTACTTC
CAISAEISYEQYF
>TRBV11-2|NA|TRBJ2-5|once
TGTGCCAGCATCCGAACTAGCTGCACTCAAGAGACCCAGTACTTC
CASIRTSCTQETQYF
>TRBV11-2|NA|TRBJ2-1|NA
TGTGCCAGCAGCTTGGGGAGGGAGCAGTTCTTC
CASSLGREQFF